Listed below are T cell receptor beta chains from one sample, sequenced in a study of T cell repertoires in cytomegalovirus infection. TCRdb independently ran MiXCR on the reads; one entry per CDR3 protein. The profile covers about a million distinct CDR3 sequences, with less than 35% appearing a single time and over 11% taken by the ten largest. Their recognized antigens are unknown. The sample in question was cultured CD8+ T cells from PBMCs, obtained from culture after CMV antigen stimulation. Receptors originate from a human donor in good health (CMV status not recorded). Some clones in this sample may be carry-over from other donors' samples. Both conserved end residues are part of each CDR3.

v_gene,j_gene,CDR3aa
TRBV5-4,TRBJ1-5,CASSPGIGNQPQHF
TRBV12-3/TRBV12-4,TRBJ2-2,CASSLGGPLELFF
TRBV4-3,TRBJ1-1,CASSQVVGDTEAFF
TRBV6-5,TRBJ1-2,CASSPFGDSYGYTF
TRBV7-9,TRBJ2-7,CASSLSREPYEQYF
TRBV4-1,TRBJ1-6,CASSQASGAPLHF
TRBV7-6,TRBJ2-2,CASSPTASNTGELFF
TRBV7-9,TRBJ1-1,CASSFPGSSNTEAFF
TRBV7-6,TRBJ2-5,CASSTAQETQYF
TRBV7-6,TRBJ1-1,CASSLAPGVDEAFF
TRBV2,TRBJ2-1,CASMEQGGNEQFF
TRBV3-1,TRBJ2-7,CASSPRGLEVWEQYF
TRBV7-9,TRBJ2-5,CASSMGLAGEETQYF
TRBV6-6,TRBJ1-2,CASSYLYDRINNYGYTF
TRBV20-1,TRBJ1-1,CSASGTQQGAPTEAFF
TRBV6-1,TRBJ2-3,CASRTEDRALSTDTQYF
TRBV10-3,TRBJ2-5,CAIMRQETQYF
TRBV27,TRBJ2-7,CASSGQPYEQYF
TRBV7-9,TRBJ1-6,CVSSGRSPLHF
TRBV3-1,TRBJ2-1,CASSHGAVGGYEQFF
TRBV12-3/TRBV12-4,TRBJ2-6,CASSSMETATGANVLTF
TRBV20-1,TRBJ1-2,CSARPQGLIKYGYTF
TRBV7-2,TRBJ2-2,CAIPETGELFF
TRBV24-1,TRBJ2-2,CATSDGPPGTQNTGELFF
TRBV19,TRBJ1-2,CASSILRDRAYGYTF
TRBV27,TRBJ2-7,CASSYTGASYEQYF